The subject of this entry is one T cell receptor beta chain. The antigen it recognizes is unknown. No clone much larger than this one lies a single base away; base qualities are absent. The immunoSEQ Assay, a bias-controlled multiplex PCR, was used to amplify TCRbeta CDR3 regions from genomic DNA. In the original analysis: Nucleated cell counts per sample were estimated from amplification of reference gene primers within the assay. To quantify the absolute abundance of each unique TCRbeta CDR3 rearrangement, sequence reads were collapsed and filtered. For each sample, productive Simpson clonality was calculated by taking the square root of Simpson's diversity index across productive rearrangements. TCRdb mirrors the immuneACCESS table, restricted to in-frame sequences. Some clones are absent from its copies; in checked studies, under half trace to an unresolved V gene, and the reason for the others is unknown. V and J calls and clone size follow that table, whereas D and trimming were derived from the DNA. For this sample there are about 98,000 clones; around 87% appear just once. The ten top clones hold about 5.7% of the sample.

This record belongs to a study of blood T cell repertoires in COVID-19 (dated by TCRdb to the early 2020s). Broadly, across the study: Samples from collaborators originated in the United States, Italy and Spain and spanned both the acute and convalescent phases of COVID-19. The prospective study material was composed of cDNA or gDNA derived from T cells, B-cell-depleted T cells, or PBMCs. Subjects who had been exposed to COVID-19, were actively infected with it, or had recovered from it provided the deeply sampled blood TCRbeta repertoires that made up the dataset. The repertoires were released in a freely available public database intended as a resource for research on the immune response to SARS-CoV-2. Samples were obtained from the ongoing ImmuneRACE study (first 160 participants) and from 950 to 1,500 subjects provided by 6 global collaborators. Nearly every sample came with metadata listing a de-identified subject ID, COVID-19 status, age in years and sex. Where available, HLA class I and class II types were taken from metadata supplied by the sample provider and were not determined by assay-based typing. On the study overall, not on this receptor specifically: Clinical and demographic metadata were provided uncurated, with the amount varying by source and participant.

The germline V gene gives CDR1 as SGDLS and CDR2 as YYNGEE. The CDR3, cysteine through phenylalanine, is 15 amino acids long. Only CDR3 DNA remains: 45 bases, in frame from the first base. The V end loses 0 bases and the J end loses 6 bases, and a stretch of 15 bases separates them. One collaborating source in Seattle enrolled patients while the patients were actively infected and followed the patients over time throughout the course of disease. The collaborating institutions used their own protocols to collect whole blood in K2EDTA tubes. For TCRbeta analysis, collaborator samples were shipped as frozen whole blood, as isolated PBMCs, or as DNA extracted from either sample type.

Sequencing was done on a sample of peripheral blood. This TCR was sampled from a woman in her forties or fifties with COVID-19, enrolled during active disease. Recombination linked TRBV9 to TRBJ1-1; D gene: possibly TRBD1, on 5 matching bases. The DNA sequence is TGTGCCAGCAGCGTAGAGAGTCGGCCGGGGGCTGAAGCTTTCTTT. It is translated as CASSVESRPGAEAFF.